This T cell receptor (beta chain) originates from a study of shared clonotypes between healthy human individuals. Assay used: immunoSEQ multiplex PCR; TCRdb lists only in-frame clones, some missing. In the table there are roughly 2.5 million clones, around nine tenths of which are singletons. All the donors were Caucasian adults who lived in Nashville, Tennessee. The receptor was derived from a man between 18 and 35 years old in good health. The sample consisted of naive CD4+ T cells sorted from blood. As for subset: CD45RA+ positively selected.

The CDR3 sequence: CASSLELAISNEQFF. DNA for the CDR3: TGTGCCAGCAGCTTGGAACTAGCGATCAGCAATGAGCAGTTCTTC. This sequence joins TRBV5-4 and TRBJ2-1; TRBD2 aligns across 7 bases. CDR3 length: 15 amino acids. CDR1 and CDR2 (germline): SGHNT, YYREEE (reference sequence). Trimming at V came to 0 bases and at J to 6 bases, leaving 6 bases not matched to a gene.